This is a list of T cell receptor beta chains from one sample in a study of T cells in Graves' hyperthyroidism and ophthalmopathy. TCRdb used MiXCR to reprocess the multiplex PCR reads, holding one entry per CDR3 protein. The sample consists of some 510,000 distinct CDR3 sequences, around 20% of them appearing once. The source material was blood. These receptor sequences come from a man between 18 and 35 years old with Graves' hyperthyroidism. CDR3s include the opening cysteine and the closing phenylalanine or tryptophan. A D gene is named only where the DNA matches it firmly. Clone size is given for some rows only: seen once, a few or many times, or a class if the clone is expanded.

J gene: TRBJ1-1
clone size: many
D gene: .
V gene: TRBV20-1
CDR3 DNA: TGCAGTGCTAGAGTGGTCAATGAAGCTTTCTTT
CDR3 protein: CSARVVNEAFF

J gene: TRBJ2-7
clone size: .
D gene: .
V gene: TRBV5-5
CDR3 DNA: TGTGCCATCAGCACAACGGGGTTCTACGATGAGCAGTACTTC
CDR3 protein: CAISTTGFYDEQYF

J gene: TRBJ1-5
clone size: .
D gene: TRBD1
V gene: TRBV19
CDR3 DNA: TGTGCCAGTAGTGTCCCTTGGGGACAGGGTGGCAATCAGCCCCAGCATTTT
CDR3 protein: CASSVPWGQGGNQPQHF

J gene: TRBJ1-5
clone size: many
D gene: .
V gene: TRBV20-1
CDR3 DNA: TGCAGTGCTAGACAGGGGCGCAATCAGCCCCAGCATTTT
CDR3 protein: CSARQGRNQPQHF

J gene: TRBJ1-1
clone size: many
D gene: .
V gene: TRBV6-5
CDR3 DNA: TGTGCCAGCAGTTACGGTCCGAACACTAAAGCTTTCTTT
CDR3 protein: CASSYGPNTKAFF

J gene: TRBJ2-7
clone size: few
D gene: .
V gene: TRBV2
CDR3 DNA: TGTGCCACCCATATCGGGGGTGCCTACGAGCAGTACTTC
CDR3 protein: CATHIGGAYEQYF

J gene: TRBJ1-5
clone size: many
D gene: .
V gene: TRBV12-3/TRBV12-4
CDR3 DNA: TGTGCCAGCAGTTTGGTTAAGGTGGATCAGCCCCAGCATTTT
CDR3 protein: CASSLVKVDQPQHF

J gene: TRBJ1-5
clone size: .
D gene: TRBD1
V gene: TRBV30
CDR3 DNA: TGTGCCTGGAGCCGGGACAGGGGTTATCAGCCCCAGCATTTT
CDR3 protein: CAWSRDRGYQPQHF

J gene: TRBJ2-5
clone size: .
D gene: .
V gene: TRBV20-1
CDR3 DNA: TGCAGTGCTAGGACAGGGAGGGTTTCGGAGACCCAGTACTTC
CDR3 protein: CSARTGRVSETQYF

J gene: TRBJ1-2
clone size: few
D gene: TRBD1
V gene: TRBV4-1
CDR3 DNA: TGCGCCAGCAGCCAAGGGACAGGGTCTCGCTATGGCTACACCTTC
CDR3 protein: CASSQGTGSRYGYTF

J gene: TRBJ1-3
clone size: few
D gene: .
V gene: TRBV5-1
CDR3 DNA: TGCGCCAGCAGCTTGTGGGACTCTGGAAACACCATATATTTT
CDR3 protein: CASSLWDSGNTIYF

J gene: TRBJ2-5
clone size: .
D gene: TRBD2
V gene: TRBV6-2/TRBV6-3
CDR3 DNA: TGTGCCAGCAGTTACGATGGGACTAGCGGGAGGGACCCAGAGACCCAGTACTTC
CDR3 protein: CASSYDGTSGRDPETQYF

J gene: TRBJ1-2
clone size: many
D gene: .
V gene: TRBV2
CDR3 DNA: TGTGCCAGCAGTGACAGGGGATGGGCCTATGGCTACACCTTC
CDR3 protein: CASSDRGWAYGYTF

J gene: TRBJ2-7
clone size: many
D gene: .
V gene: TRBV5-1
CDR3 DNA: TGCGCCAGCAGCTTGGGCTTCCCGTTGGAGCAGTACTTC
CDR3 protein: CASSLGFPLEQYF

J gene: TRBJ1-5
clone size: many
D gene: .
V gene: TRBV11-2
CDR3 DNA: TGTGCCAGCAGCTTAGAGACAGCTCAGCCCCAGCATTTT
CDR3 protein: CASSLETAQPQHF

J gene: TRBJ2-5
clone size: .
D gene: .
V gene: TRBV20-1
CDR3 DNA: TGCAGTGCTAGAGAGAGCGCAGGGAATCAAGAGACCCAGTACTTC
CDR3 protein: CSARESAGNQETQYF

J gene: TRBJ1-2
clone size: .
D gene: .
V gene: TRBV12-5
CDR3 DNA: TGTGCTAGTCGTAGTGAGGGTTTTGGCTATGGCTACACCTTC
CDR3 protein: CASRSEGFGYGYTF

J gene: TRBJ1-1
clone size: many
D gene: .
V gene: TRBV27
CDR3 DNA: TGTGCCAGCAGTTTCAGGAGGCGGTCGAACACTGAAGCTTTCTTT
CDR3 protein: CASSFRRRSNTEAFF

J gene: TRBJ1-5
clone size: many
D gene: .
V gene: TRBV12-3/TRBV12-4
CDR3 DNA: TGTGCCAGCAGTAGGCAGGGAGATTATAATCAGCCCCAGCATTTT
CDR3 protein: CASSRQGDYNQPQHF

J gene: TRBJ2-7
clone size: many
D gene: .
V gene: TRBV20-1
CDR3 DNA: TGCAGTGCTAGATCACCGGGTCAAAGAATCTACGAGCAGTACTTC
CDR3 protein: CSARSPGQRIYEQYF

J gene: TRBJ2-7
clone size: many
D gene: TRBD1
V gene: TRBV6-2/TRBV6-3
CDR3 DNA: TGTGCCAGCAGTCGAGTCGGACAGGGGATTACCGAGCAGTACTTC
CDR3 protein: CASSRVGQGITEQYF

J gene: TRBJ1-5
clone size: few
D gene: .
V gene: TRBV28
CDR3 DNA: TGTGCCAGCAGTTCATGGGGGGAAGGCCAGCCCCAGCATTTT
CDR3 protein: CASSSWGEGQPQHF

J gene: TRBJ1-1
clone size: .
D gene: .
V gene: TRBV28
CDR3 DNA: TGTGCCAGCAGTCAGCAACCCAGGGGACTGAACACTGAAGCTTGCTTT
CDR3 protein: CASSQQPRGLNTEACF

J gene: TRBJ2-2
clone size: .
D gene: TRBD2
V gene: TRBV6-5
CDR3 DNA: TGTGCCAGAGTTGGACTAGCGGGGGGGCCGGAGCTGTTTTTT
CDR3 protein: CARVGLAGGPELFF

J gene: TRBJ2-5
clone size: few
D gene: .
V gene: TRBV7-2
CDR3 DNA: TGTGCCAGCAGCTTACAGTCGAGCTCGGCCCAGTACTTC
CDR3 protein: CASSLQSSSAQYF

J gene: TRBJ2-7
clone size: .
D gene: .
V gene: TRBV2
CDR3 DNA: TGTGCCAGCAGTGATCAAGGGCTTCGGTACGAGCAGTACTTC
CDR3 protein: CASSDQGLRYEQYF

J gene: TRBJ2-7
clone size: few
D gene: .
V gene: TRBV19
CDR3 DNA: TGTGCCCAAGTGCAAAGGCGGGTTTCGGTGGAGGGCTCCTGCGAGCAGTACTTC
CDR3 protein: CAQVQRRVSVEGSCEQYF